A selection of T cell receptor beta chains follows, all from one sample in a study of T cells in Graves' hyperthyroidism and ophthalmopathy. One entry per CDR3 protein results from TCRdb running MiXCR on the multiplex PCR reads. Among hundreds of thousands of distinct CDR3 sequences listed, less than 25% were seen once. Sequenced sample: blood. The receptors were sampled from a man aged 25 to 45 with Graves' ophthalmopathy. Both conserved end residues are part of each CDR3. D genes are given only for firm matches. Only part of the rows carry a size: once, few, many, or a class if the clone is expanded.

j_gene: TRBJ2-1
v_gene: TRBV27
abundance: many
d_gene: TRBD2
CDR3nt: TGTGCCAGCAGTGCCGATTCGGGACTAGCTTCTCGCAATGAGCAGTTCTTC
CDR3aa: CASSADSGLASRNEQFF

j_gene: TRBJ2-1
v_gene: TRBV5-1
abundance: many
d_gene: TRBD2
CDR3nt: TGCGCCAGCAGCTTGAACGGACTAGCGGGACACAATGAGCAGTTCTTC
CDR3aa: CASSLNGLAGHNEQFF

j_gene: TRBJ1-5
v_gene: TRBV28
abundance: few
d_gene: TRBD1
CDR3nt: TGTGCCAGCAAGACCGGGACAGGGCCTCAGCCCCAGCATTTT
CDR3aa: CASKTGTGPQPQHF

j_gene: TRBJ2-7
v_gene: TRBV7-2
abundance: .
d_gene: .
CDR3nt: TGTGCCAGTAGTACCCCGGGACAGCAGTACTTC
CDR3aa: CASSTPGQQYF

j_gene: TRBJ1-2
v_gene: TRBV5-5
abundance: many
d_gene: TRBD1
CDR3nt: TGTGCCAGCAGCTTGACCAGACAGGGCAACTATGGCTACACCTTC
CDR3aa: CASSLTRQGNYGYTF

j_gene: TRBJ2-5
v_gene: TRBV7-9
abundance: many
d_gene: .
CDR3nt: TGTGCCAGCAGGCCCTGGACCGACCAAGAGACCCAGTACTTC
CDR3aa: CASRPWTDQETQYF

j_gene: TRBJ2-5
v_gene: TRBV20-1
abundance: .
d_gene: TRBD1
CDR3nt: TGCAGTGCTACCGGGACAGGGCTAGAGACCCAGTACTTC
CDR3aa: CSATGTGLETQYF

j_gene: TRBJ2-1
v_gene: TRBV6-1
abundance: many
d_gene: TRBD2
CDR3nt: TGTGCCAGCAGTGTACTAGCGGGCTCCTACAATGAGCAGTTCTTC
CDR3aa: CASSVLAGSYNEQFF

j_gene: TRBJ2-3
v_gene: TRBV9
abundance: .
d_gene: TRBD2
CDR3nt: TGTGCCAGCAGCGGGACGCGGGGGTGGGGAGGGAGCACAGATACGCAGTATTTT
CDR3aa: CASSGTRGWGGSTDTQYF

j_gene: TRBJ2-4
v_gene: TRBV7-2
abundance: many
d_gene: .
CDR3nt: TGTGCCAGCAGCTCGTTGACAGGTCGGTGGAACATTCAGTACTTC
CDR3aa: CASSSLTGRWNIQYF

j_gene: TRBJ2-5
v_gene: TRBV3-1
abundance: many
d_gene: .
CDR3nt: TGTGCCAGCAGCCAAGATAAGGAGCTGGGTGGGGAGACCCAGTACTTC
CDR3aa: CASSQDKELGGETQYF

j_gene: TRBJ2-2
v_gene: TRBV7-9
abundance: .
d_gene: .
CDR3nt: TGTGCCAGCACCCTACCCGGGGTTACCCGGGAGCTGTTTTTT
CDR3aa: CASTLPGVTRELFF

j_gene: TRBJ1-2
v_gene: TRBV5-1
abundance: .
d_gene: .
CDR3nt: TGCGCCAGCAGCCCCCTGGCGGTCGAGGGGCCTAACTATGGCTACACCTTC
CDR3aa: CASSPLAVEGPNYGYTF

j_gene: TRBJ2-7
v_gene: TRBV5-1
abundance: .
d_gene: .
CDR3nt: TGCGCCAGCAGCTTCGGCGGCTCCCACGAGCAGTACTTC
CDR3aa: CASSFGGSHEQYF

j_gene: TRBJ2-3
v_gene: TRBV12-3/TRBV12-4
abundance: many
d_gene: TRBD2
CDR3nt: TGTGCCAGCAGGGCCCCCGGGACTAGAAGCACAGATACGCAGTATTTT
CDR3aa: CASRAPGTRSTDTQYF

j_gene: TRBJ2-5
v_gene: TRBV2
abundance: .
d_gene: TRBD1
CDR3nt: TGTGCCAGCAGTTCCAGGGGGCCTGGGGGGAAAGAGACCCAGTACTTC
CDR3aa: CASSSRGPGGKETQYF

j_gene: TRBJ2-7
v_gene: TRBV3-1
abundance: .
d_gene: .
CDR3nt: TGTGCCAGCAGCCAATACACAGTTGCCTACGAGCAGTACTTC
CDR3aa: CASSQYTVAYEQYF

j_gene: TRBJ1-5
v_gene: TRBV28
abundance: many
d_gene: TRBD1
CDR3nt: TGTGCCAGCAGTTTAGACAGGGGATATCAGCCCCAGCATTTT
CDR3aa: CASSLDRGYQPQHF

j_gene: TRBJ2-1
v_gene: TRBV20-1
abundance: .
d_gene: .
CDR3nt: TGCAGTGCTCATCTCGTCGGATTCGGAAATCAGTTCTTC
CDR3aa: CSAHLVGFGNQFF

j_gene: TRBJ2-1
v_gene: TRBV7-3
abundance: many
d_gene: .
CDR3nt: TGTGCCAGCAGCTTAAAACCAGCCCTAGGTGACTACAATGAGCAGTTCTTC
CDR3aa: CASSLKPALGDYNEQFF

j_gene: TRBJ2-4
v_gene: TRBV27
abundance: .
d_gene: .
CDR3nt: TGTGCCAGCAGTTCCCCCCGTAGGCGTGGGGACATTCAGTACTTC
CDR3aa: CASSSPRRRGDIQYF

j_gene: TRBJ2-7
v_gene: TRBV20-1
abundance: .
d_gene: TRBD2
CDR3nt: TGCAGTGCCAATAGCGGGAGAGGGGGCTACGAGCAGTACTTC
CDR3aa: CSANSGRGGYEQYF

j_gene: TRBJ2-7
v_gene: TRBV11-2
abundance: .
d_gene: .
CDR3nt: TGTGCCAGCAGCCCCTGGGTGAGGGGTGTGCTAGGCGAGCAGTACTTC
CDR3aa: CASSPWVRGVLGEQYF

j_gene: TRBJ2-1
v_gene: TRBV12-3/TRBV12-4
abundance: many
d_gene: TRBD2
CDR3nt: TGTGCCAGCAGTTTAGCGCAGGGGACTAGCAATGAGCAGTTCTTC
CDR3aa: CASSLAQGTSNEQFF

j_gene: TRBJ2-7
v_gene: TRBV11-2
abundance: many
d_gene: .
CDR3nt: TGTGCCAGCAGCTTACCGGCAGGGTGGAGCTCCTACGAGCAGTACTTC
CDR3aa: CASSLPAGWSSYEQYF

j_gene: TRBJ1-3
v_gene: TRBV4-1
abundance: .
d_gene: .
CDR3nt: TGCGCCAGCAGCCAAGTTACCAGGGTAGCTGGAAACACCATATATTTT
CDR3aa: CASSQVTRVAGNTIYF

j_gene: TRBJ1-4
v_gene: TRBV7-9
abundance: .
d_gene: .
CDR3nt: TGTGCCAGCAGCTTAGGAGTCGCGAATGAAAAACTGTTTTTT
CDR3aa: CASSLGVANEKLFF

j_gene: TRBJ1-5
v_gene: TRBV7-2
abundance: few
d_gene: .
CDR3nt: TGTGCCAGCAGCTTAGTGCCAGAAAATCAGCCCCAGCATTTT
CDR3aa: CASSLVPENQPQHF

j_gene: TRBJ2-7
v_gene: TRBV7-2
abundance: .
d_gene: .
CDR3nt: TGTGCCAGCAGGTTACAGGGCCAGACCTACGAGCAGTACTTC
CDR3aa: CASRLQGQTYEQYF

j_gene: TRBJ2-7
v_gene: TRBV5-1
abundance: few
d_gene: .
CDR3nt: TGCGCCAGCAGCTTGGGGTCCGAGGAGCAGTACTTC
CDR3aa: CASSLGSEEQYF

j_gene: TRBJ2-5
v_gene: TRBV2
abundance: .
d_gene: TRBD1
CDR3nt: TGTGCCAGCAGCCCAGACCGGACAGGGCAAGAGACCCAGTACTTC
CDR3aa: CASSPDRTGQETQYF

j_gene: TRBJ2-1
v_gene: TRBV13
abundance: many
d_gene: .
CDR3nt: TGTGCCAGCAGCTTAGCGCCAGACTCCAATGAGCAGTTCTTC
CDR3aa: CASSLAPDSNEQFF

j_gene: TRBJ1-3
v_gene: TRBV20-1
abundance: .
d_gene: .
CDR3nt: TGCAGTGGCACCGGGACGGAGAAACGTCCATATTTT
CDR3aa: CSGTGTEKRPYF

j_gene: TRBJ1-6
v_gene: TRBV28
abundance: few
d_gene: .
CDR3nt: TGTGCCAGCAGTTCCGTTAGCTCCTATAATTCACCCCTCCACTTT
CDR3aa: CASSSVSSYNSPLHF

j_gene: TRBJ1-4
v_gene: TRBV2
abundance: many
d_gene: TRBD1
CDR3nt: TGTGCCAGCAGTGTGACAGGGGGCGATGAAAAACTGTTTTTT
CDR3aa: CASSVTGGDEKLFF

j_gene: TRBJ1-5
v_gene: TRBV30
abundance: many
d_gene: TRBD1
CDR3nt: TGTGCCTGGAGTGGGACGGACAGGGTAGATCAGCCCCAGCATTTT
CDR3aa: CAWSGTDRVDQPQHF

j_gene: TRBJ2-5
v_gene: TRBV6-1
abundance: .
d_gene: .
CDR3nt: TGTGCCAGCAGTGAAGCGCTTCCGGGAGTGTACCAAGAGACCCAGTACTTC
CDR3aa: CASSEALPGVYQETQYF

j_gene: TRBJ2-3
v_gene: TRBV28
abundance: few
d_gene: TRBD1
CDR3nt: TGTGCCAGCAGTTGGACCGGTGTGACAGGGCGCACAGATACGCAGTATTTT
CDR3aa: CASSWTGVTGRTDTQYF

j_gene: TRBJ2-6
v_gene: TRBV6-1
abundance: .
d_gene: .
CDR3nt: TGTGCCAGCAGTGAACAGGCCCCATCTGGGGCCAACGTCCTGACTTTC
CDR3aa: CASSEQAPSGANVLTF

j_gene: TRBJ2-6
v_gene: TRBV6-1
abundance: .
d_gene: .
CDR3nt: TGTGCCAGCAGTGATACAGGGATCTCTGGGGCCAACGTCCTGACTTTC
CDR3aa: CASSDTGISGANVLTF

j_gene: TRBJ2-5
v_gene: TRBV5-1
abundance: .
d_gene: TRBD2
CDR3nt: TGCGCCAGCCGCCTCTGGGACTACCTCCAAGAGACCCAGTACTTC
CDR3aa: CASRLWDYLQETQYF

j_gene: TRBJ2-2
v_gene: TRBV20-1
abundance: .
d_gene: TRBD2
CDR3nt: TGCAGGGGACTAGCGGATAACACCGGGGAGCTGTTTTTT
CDR3aa: CRGLADNTGELFF

j_gene: TRBJ2-7
v_gene: TRBV2
abundance: few
d_gene: .
CDR3nt: TGTGCCAGCAGTGAAAGGGGGACACCACCCTACGAGCAGTACTTC
CDR3aa: CASSERGTPPYEQYF

j_gene: TRBJ2-5
v_gene: TRBV10-3
abundance: .
d_gene: TRBD2
CDR3nt: TGTGCCATCAGTGAGACGGGACTAGCGGGAGGGGGTGAGACCCAGTACTTC
CDR3aa: CAISETGLAGGGETQYF

j_gene: TRBJ1-4
v_gene: TRBV12-3/TRBV12-4
abundance: .
d_gene: .
CDR3nt: TGTACCAGCAGTTTAGCCAAAACGGGATTTGAGGCCGAAAAACTGTTTTTT
CDR3aa: CTSSLAKTGFEAEKLFF